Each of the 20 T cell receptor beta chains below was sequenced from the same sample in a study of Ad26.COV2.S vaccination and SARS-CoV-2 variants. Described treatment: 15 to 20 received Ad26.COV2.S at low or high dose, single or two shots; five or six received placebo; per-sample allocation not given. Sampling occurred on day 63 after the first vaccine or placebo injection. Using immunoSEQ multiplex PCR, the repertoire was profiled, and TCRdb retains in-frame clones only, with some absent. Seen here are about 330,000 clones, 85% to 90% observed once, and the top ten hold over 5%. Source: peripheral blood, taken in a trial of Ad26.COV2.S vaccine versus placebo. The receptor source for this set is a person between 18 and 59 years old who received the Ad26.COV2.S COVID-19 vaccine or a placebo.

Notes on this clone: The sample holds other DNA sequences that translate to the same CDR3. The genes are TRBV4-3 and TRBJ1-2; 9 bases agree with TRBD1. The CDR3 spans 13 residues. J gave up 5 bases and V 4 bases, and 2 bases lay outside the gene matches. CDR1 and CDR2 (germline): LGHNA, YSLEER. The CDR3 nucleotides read TGCGCCAGCAGCCCGGACAGGGGTTATGGCTACACCTTC. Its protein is CASSPDRGYGYTF.

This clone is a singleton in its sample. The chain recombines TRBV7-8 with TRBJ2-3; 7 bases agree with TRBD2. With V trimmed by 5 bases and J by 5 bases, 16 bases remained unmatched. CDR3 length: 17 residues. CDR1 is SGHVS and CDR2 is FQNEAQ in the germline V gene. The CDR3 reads CASSNFGGTTLRDTQYF. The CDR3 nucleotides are TGTGCCAGCAGCAACTTCGGGGGGACTACCCTGAGAGATACGCAGTATTTT. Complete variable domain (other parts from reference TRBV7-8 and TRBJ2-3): GAGVSQSPRYKVAKRGQDVALRCDPISGHVSLFWYQQALGQGPEFLTYFQNEAQLDKSGLPSDRFFAERPEGSVSTLKIQRTQQEDSAVYLCASSNFGGTTLRDTQYFGPGTRLTVL.

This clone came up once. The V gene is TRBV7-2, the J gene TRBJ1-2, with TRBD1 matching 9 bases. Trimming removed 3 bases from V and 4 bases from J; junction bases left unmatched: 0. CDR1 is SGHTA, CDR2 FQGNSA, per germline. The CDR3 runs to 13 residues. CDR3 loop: CASSLTGGYGYTF. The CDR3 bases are TGTGCCAGCAGCTTGACAGGGGGCTATGGCTACACCTTC.

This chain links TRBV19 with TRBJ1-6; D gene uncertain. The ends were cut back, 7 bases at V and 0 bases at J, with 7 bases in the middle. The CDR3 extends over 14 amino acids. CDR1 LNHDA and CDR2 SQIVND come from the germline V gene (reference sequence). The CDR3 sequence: CASKVNSYNSPLHF. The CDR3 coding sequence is TGTGCCAGTAAGGTCAACTCCTATAATTCACCCCTCCACTTT.

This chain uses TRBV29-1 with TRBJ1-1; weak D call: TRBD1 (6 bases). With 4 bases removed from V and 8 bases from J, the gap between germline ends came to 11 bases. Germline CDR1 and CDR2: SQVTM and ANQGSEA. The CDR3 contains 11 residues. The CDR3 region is CSVGRGAEAFF. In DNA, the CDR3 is TGCAGCGTTGGCAGGGGAGCGGAAGCTTTCTTT. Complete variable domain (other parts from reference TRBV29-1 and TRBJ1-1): SAVISQKPSRDICQRGTSLTIQCQVDSQVTMMFWYRQQPGQSLTLIATANQGSEATYESGFVIDKFPISRPNLTFSTLTVSNMSPEDSSIYLCSVGRGAEAFFGQGTRLTVV.

CDR3 sequence: CASSQEFRNEQFF. CDR3 nucleotides: TGCGCCAGCAGCCAAGAATTTAGAAATGAGCAGTTCTTC. The chain employs TRBV4-1 and TRBJ2-1; the D is unclear. Germline V CDR1 and CDR2: MGHRA, YSYEKL. Trimming removed 0 bases from V and 7 bases from J, with 7 bases in between. The CDR3 length is 13 residues.

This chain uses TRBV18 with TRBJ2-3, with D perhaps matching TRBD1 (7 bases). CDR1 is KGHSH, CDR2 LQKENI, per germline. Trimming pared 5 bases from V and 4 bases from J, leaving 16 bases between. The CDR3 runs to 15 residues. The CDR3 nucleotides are TGTGCCAGCTCAGTCAGACAGGGAGGATCAGATACGCAGTATTTT. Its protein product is CASSVRQGGSDTQYF. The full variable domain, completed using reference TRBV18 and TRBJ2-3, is NAGVMQNPRHLVRRRGQEARLRCSPMKGHSHVYWYRQLPEEGLKFMVYLQKENIIDESGMPKERFSAEFPKEGPSILRIQQVVRGDSAAYFCASSVRQGGSDTQYFGPGTRLTVL.

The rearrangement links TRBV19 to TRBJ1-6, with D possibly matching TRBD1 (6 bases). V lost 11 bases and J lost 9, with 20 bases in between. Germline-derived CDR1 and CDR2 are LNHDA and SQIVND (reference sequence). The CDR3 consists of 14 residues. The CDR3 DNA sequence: TGTGCCTCCCGCTTGGGGGGCGTCGGTTCACCCCTCCACTTT. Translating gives CASRLGGVGSPLHF.

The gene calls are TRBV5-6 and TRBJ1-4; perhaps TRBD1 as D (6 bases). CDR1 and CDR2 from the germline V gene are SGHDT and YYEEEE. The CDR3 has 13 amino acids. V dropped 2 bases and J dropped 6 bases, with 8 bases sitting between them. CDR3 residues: CASSFGQYEKLFF. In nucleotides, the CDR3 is TGTGCCAGCAGCTTTGGACAGTATGAAAAACTGTTTTTT.

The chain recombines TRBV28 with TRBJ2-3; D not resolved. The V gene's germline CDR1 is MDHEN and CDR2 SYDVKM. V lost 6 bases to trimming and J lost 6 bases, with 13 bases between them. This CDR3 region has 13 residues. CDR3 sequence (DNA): TGTGCCAGCAGGCACAGAGGTAGGGATACGCAGTATTTT. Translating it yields CASRHRGRDTQYF. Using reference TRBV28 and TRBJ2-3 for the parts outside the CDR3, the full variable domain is DVKVTQSSRYLVKRTGEKVFLECVQDMDHENMFWYRQDPGLGLRLIYFSYDVKMKEKGDIPEGYSVSREKKERFSLILESASTNQTSMYLCASRHRGRDTQYFGPGTRLTVL.

CDR3 amino acids: CASSVQGYAEAFF. As DNA, the CDR3 is TGTGCCAGCAGTGTACAGGGGTACGCTGAAGCTTTCTTT. V and J are TRBV27 and TRBJ1-1; TRBD1 matches at 7 bases. Germline CDR1 and CDR2: MNHEY and SMNVEV (reference sequence). The CDR3 totals 13 residues. The V and J ends lost 5 bases and 6 bases, in that order; junction bases with no gene match: 6.

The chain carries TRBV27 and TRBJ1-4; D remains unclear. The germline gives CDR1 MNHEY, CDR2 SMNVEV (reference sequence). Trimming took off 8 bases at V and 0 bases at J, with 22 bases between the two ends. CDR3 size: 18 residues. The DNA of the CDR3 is TGTGCCAGCGCCGCAACAGCAACGGTGATAGCAACTAATGAAAAACTGTTTTTT. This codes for CASAATATVIATNEKLFF.

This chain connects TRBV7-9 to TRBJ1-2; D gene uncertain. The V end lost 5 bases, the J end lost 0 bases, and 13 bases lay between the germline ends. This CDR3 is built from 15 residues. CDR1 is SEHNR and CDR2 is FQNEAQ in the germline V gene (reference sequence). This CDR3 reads CASSRPAGSNYGYTF. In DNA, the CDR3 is TGTGCCAGCAGCCGACCGGCGGGTTCTAACTATGGCTACACCTTC.

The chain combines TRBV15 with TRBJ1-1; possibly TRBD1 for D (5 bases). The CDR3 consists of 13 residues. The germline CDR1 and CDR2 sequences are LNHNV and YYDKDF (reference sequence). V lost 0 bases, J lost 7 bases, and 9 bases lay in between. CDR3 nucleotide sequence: TGTGCCACCAGCAGAGAACCGACAGTTGAAGCTTTCTTT. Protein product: CATSREPTVEAFF.

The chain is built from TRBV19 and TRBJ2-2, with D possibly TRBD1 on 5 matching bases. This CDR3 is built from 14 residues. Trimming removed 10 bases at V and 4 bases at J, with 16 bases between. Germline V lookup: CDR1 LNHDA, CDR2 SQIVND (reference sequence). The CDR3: CATKTQGATGELFF. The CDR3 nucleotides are TGTGCCACCAAGACCCAGGGTGCCACCGGGGAGCTGTTTTTT.

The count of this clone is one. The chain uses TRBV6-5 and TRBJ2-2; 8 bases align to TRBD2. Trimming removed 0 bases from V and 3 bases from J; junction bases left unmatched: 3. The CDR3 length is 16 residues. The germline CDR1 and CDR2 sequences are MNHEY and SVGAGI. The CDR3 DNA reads TGTGCCAGCAGTTACTCTGCGGGAGGATACACCGGGGAGCTGTTTTTT. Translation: CASSYSAGGYTGELFF.

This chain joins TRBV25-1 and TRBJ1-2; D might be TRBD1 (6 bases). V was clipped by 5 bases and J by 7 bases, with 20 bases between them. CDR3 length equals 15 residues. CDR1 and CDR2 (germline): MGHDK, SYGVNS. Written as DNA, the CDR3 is TGTGCCAGCAGTTCGTTTCTCGGGGGCGATGGTGGCTACACCTTC. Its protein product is CASSSFLGGDGGYTF.

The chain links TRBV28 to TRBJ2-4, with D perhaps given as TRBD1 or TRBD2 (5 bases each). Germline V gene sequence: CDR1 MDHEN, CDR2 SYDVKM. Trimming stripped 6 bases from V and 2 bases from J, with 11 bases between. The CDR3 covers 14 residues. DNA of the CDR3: TGTGCCAGCAGGGTGGGGACCTCCAAAAACATTCAGTACTTC. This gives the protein CASRVGTSKNIQYF.

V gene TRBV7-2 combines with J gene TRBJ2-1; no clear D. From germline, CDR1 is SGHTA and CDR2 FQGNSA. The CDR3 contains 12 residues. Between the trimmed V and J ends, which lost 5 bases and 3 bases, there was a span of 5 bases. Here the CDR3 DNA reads TGTGCCAGCAGCCGAGACTACAATGAGCAGTTCTTC. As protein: CASSRDYNEQFF. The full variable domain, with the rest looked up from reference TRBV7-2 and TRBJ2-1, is GAGVSQSPSNKVTEKGKDVELRCDPISGHTALYWYRQSLGQGLEFLIYFQGNSAPDKSGLPSDRFSAERTGGSVSTLTIQRTQQEDSAVYLCASSRDYNEQFFGPGTRLTVL.

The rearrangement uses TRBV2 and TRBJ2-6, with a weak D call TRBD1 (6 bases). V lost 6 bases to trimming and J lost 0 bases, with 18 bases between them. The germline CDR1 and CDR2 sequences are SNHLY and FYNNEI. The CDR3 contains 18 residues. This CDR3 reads CASSRTASALSGANVLTF. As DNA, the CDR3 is TGTGCCAGCAGCCGGACAGCTAGTGCTCTCTCTGGGGCCAACGTCCTGACTTTC.